These 25 T cell receptor beta chains came from one sample sequenced in a study of blood T cells in healthy people across ages. A sample-barcoded 5' primer and a J-beta primer mix were used in a second PCR of roughly 7 to 11 cycles. TCRdb re-called the 5' RACE reads through MiXCR, storing one row per CDR3 protein. Of some 920,000 distinct CDR3 sequences listed, roughly half are singletons. The sample taken for sequencing was blood. Every receptor here comes from a woman aged 55-69 years in good health.

J is TRBJ1-2 and V is TRBV30; D might be TRBD1 (5 bases). Germline V lookup: CDR1 GTSNPN, CDR2 SVGIG (reference sequence). V gave up 1 base and J gave up 7 bases, with 25 bases separating them. The CDR3 sequence is 17 residues long. CDR3 sequence: CAWSGSRGWSARSGYTF. The CDR3 nucleotides read TGTGCCTGGAGTGGTTCGAGGGGATGGTCGGCCAGGAGTGGCTACACCTTC.

The chain combines TRBV6-2 or TRBV6-3 with TRBJ1-4, with D perhaps matching TRBD1 (6 bases). Germline CDR1 reads MNHEY; CDR2 reads SVGEGT. The V end was cut by 4 bases, the J end by 7 bases, with 16 bases between. The CDR3 loop spans 15 amino acids. The CDR3 region has the DNA TGTGCCAGCAGTTCCGCGGGGGCGCGTTGTGAAAAACTGTTTTTT. Translated, it gives CASSSAGARCEKLFF.

The rearrangement joins TRBV4-2 to TRBJ2-7, with D tentatively TRBD1 (5 bases). V lost 0 bases to trimming and J lost 0 bases, with 15 bases between them. Germline CDR1 reads LGHNA; CDR2 reads YNFKEQ. The CDR3 spans 17 residues. The CDR3: CASSQDDRTSSSYEQYF. CDR3 sequence (DNA): TGTGCCAGCAGCCAAGATGATAGGACAAGCAGCTCCTACGAGCAGTACTTC.

There are a few counts of this clonotype. V gene TRBV4-3 combines with J gene TRBJ2-5, with D uncertain. The germline V gene has CDR1 LGHNA and CDR2 YSLEER. This CDR3 spans 13 amino acids. V lost 0 bases and J 5 bases, leaving 7 bases between the germline ends. CDR3 loop: CASSQEGWETQYF. CDR3 sequence (DNA): TGCGCCAGCAGCCAAGAGGGCTGGGAGACCCAGTACTTC.

The chain combines TRBV28 with TRBJ1-1, with D unclear. This CDR3 region has 15 residues. The V end was cut by 1 base, the J end by 0 bases, with 9 bases between. Germline values: CDR1 MDHEN, CDR2 SYDVKM. The CDR3 sequence: CASSLSRRMNTEAFF. The CDR3 DNA is TGTGCCAGCAGTTTATCCCGGAGAATGAACACTGAAGCTTTCTTT.

The chain joins TRBV15 to TRBJ2-3; 9 bases align to TRBD2. CDR1 LNHNV and CDR2 YYDKDF come from the germline V gene (reference sequence). The CDR3 is 15 residues long. V shed 4 bases, J shed 6 bases, and the junction held 8 bases outside the gene matches. This CDR3 reads CATSTGGRAFDTQYF. The DNA of the CDR3 is TGTGCCACCAGCACTGGCGGGAGGGCCTTTGATACGCAGTATTTT.

The gene calls are TRBV20-1 and TRBJ1-5; 10 positions agree with TRBD1. Germline CDR1 and CDR2: DFQATT and SNEGSKA (reference sequence). The CDR3 runs 15 residues. J lost 11 bases, V lost 6 bases, and 16 bases had no gene match. The CDR3, as DNA: TGCAGTGCCATTCCCGGGACAGGGGACATTATGACCCAGCATTTT. It codes for CSAIPGTGDIMTQHF.

The rearrangement uses TRBV7-6 and TRBJ2-1; maybe TRBD2 (6 bases). Germline CDR1 reads SGHVS; CDR2 reads FNYEAQ. Trimming stripped 5 bases from V and 3 bases from J, with 14 bases between. The CDR3 totals 15 residues. CDR3 loop: CASSHRLGDYNEQFF. In nucleotides, the CDR3 is TGTGCCAGCAGCCACCGACTAGGCGACTACAATGAGCAGTTCTTC.

In this sample, this clonotype turned up many times. The V and J genes are TRBV27 and TRBJ2-6; tentatively, D is TRBD1 (5 bases). V was pared by 7 bases and J by 0 bases, with 13 bases between. CDR3 length: 16 amino acids. Germline CDR1 MNHEY, CDR2 SMNVEV (reference sequence). Here the CDR3 reads CASKIGVSSGANVLTF. CDR3 nucleotides: TGTGCCAGCAAAATAGGGGTGAGCTCTGGGGCCAACGTCCTGACTTTC.

The chain has TRBV20-1 and TRBJ2-1, with TRBD2 matching 13 bases. V lost 5 bases, J lost 7 bases, and 11 bases stayed unmatched. CDR1 and CDR2 from the germline V gene are DFQATT and SNEGSKA (reference sequence). This CDR3 is 16 amino acids long. The CDR3 nucleotides are TGCAGTGCTCCTTCTGAGGGACTAGCGGGAATGAATGAGCAGTTCTTC. Residues: CSAPSEGLAGMNEQFF.

Worth noting for this clonotype: Since a much larger clone is just one base distant, this may be a read error. J is TRBJ2-5 and V is TRBV29-1; 7 bases are shared with TRBD2. Germline V lookup: CDR1 SQVTM, CDR2 ANQGSEA. With V trimmed by 7 bases and J by 9 bases, 8 bases remained unmatched. This CDR3 has 11 amino acids. Here the CDR3 DNA reads TGCAGCGCTACCAATGGGGGGGCCCAGTACTTC. Its protein is CSATNGGAQYF.

The chain joins TRBV4-1 to TRBJ2-7; D is unresolved. The CDR3 sequence is 13 residues long. The V gene lost 4 bases and the J gene lost 5 bases, with 12 bases spanning the gap. CDR1 MGHRA and CDR2 YSYEKL come from the germline V gene. This chain's CDR3 is CASSLYYIDEQYF. CDR3 nucleotide sequence: TGCGCCAGCAGCCTCTACTATATCGACGAGCAGTACTTC.

This chain uses TRBV27 with TRBJ1-2; unclear D gene. The CDR3 spans 14 residues. Germline-derived CDR1 and CDR2 are MNHEY and SMNVEV (reference sequence). The V and J ends lost 1 base and 3 bases respectively, with 9 bases between them. The CDR3 nucleotides read TGTGCCAGCAGTTTATATGGGCAAGACTATGGCTACACCTTC. It encodes CASSLYGQDYGYTF.

In its sample, this clonotype was seen a few times. This chain connects TRBV12-3 or TRBV12-4 to TRBJ2-7; 9 nucleotides line up with TRBD2. The CDR3 extends over 15 amino acids. Trimming removed 5 bases from V and 2 bases from J; junction bases left unmatched: 7. CDR3 region: CASSPGLAYTYEQYF. Written as DNA, the CDR3 is TGTGCCAGCAGTCCCGGACTAGCGTATACCTACGAGCAGTACTTC.

This clonotype was recorded many times. J is TRBJ1-2 and V is TRBV5-1; 12 bases align to TRBD1. This CDR3 has 19 amino acids. V was clipped by 7 bases and J by 4 bases; unmatched bases: 20. CDR1 and CDR2 from the germline V gene are SGHRS and YFSETQ. CDR3 loop: CASAEGPTGTGGVSYGYTF. The CDR3 DNA sequence: TGCGCCAGCGCCGAAGGGCCGACCGGGACAGGGGGCGTCAGCTATGGCTACACCTTC.

The chain links TRBV7-2 to TRBJ2-3; 8 bases match TRBD1. The CDR3 is 16 residues long. The V gene's germline CDR1 is SGHTA and CDR2 FQGNSA. J lost 1 base, V lost 5 bases, and 8 bases had no gene match. CDR3 region: CASSATGGPGTDTQYF. The CDR3 DNA reads as TGTGCCAGCAGCGCCACAGGGGGTCCCGGCACAGATACGCAGTATTTT.

The chain carries TRBV5-5 and TRBJ2-1; perhaps TRBD1 as D (6 bases). The CDR3 has 16 amino acids. CDR1 and CDR2 from the germline V gene are SGHKS and YYEKEE (reference sequence). V lost 0 bases and J 7 bases, leaving 17 bases between the germline ends. The CDR3 is CASSLATGPQRNEQFF. The CDR3 DNA reads TGTGCCAGCAGCTTGGCGACAGGCCCTCAGAGGAATGAGCAGTTCTTC.

The chain links TRBV4-2 to TRBJ2-1, with TRBD2 matching over 8 bases. The V and J ends lost 1 base and 9 bases, in that order; junction bases with no gene match: 14. CDR3 length equals 17 residues. The V gene's germline CDR1 is LGHNA and CDR2 YNFKEQ. The CDR3 here is CASSQGRRARGVSEQFF. The CDR3 nucleotides are TGTGCCAGCAGCCAAGGCCGCCGGGCGCGGGGGGTGAGTGAGCAGTTCTTC.

The J gene is TRBJ2-7, the V gene TRBV7-9, with 7 bases aligning to TRBD2. Trimming cost V 5 bases and J 3 bases; bases outside gene matches: 10. Germline V gene data show CDR1 as SEHNR and CDR2 as FQNEAQ (reference sequence). The CDR3 consists of 15 residues. CDR3 region: CASSHGGSGNYEQYF. CDR3 in DNA: TGTGCCAGCAGCCACGGGGGGAGTGGTAACTACGAGCAGTACTTC.

About this clonotype: One base away lies a much larger clone, so this may be a sequencing read error. The chain recombines TRBV12-3 or TRBV12-4 with TRBJ2-3; 10 bases agree with TRBD2. The CDR3 contains 16 residues. V dropped 4 bases and J dropped 8; count of bases not matched to a gene: 12. The chain's CDR3 is CASSSRISGRSGTQYF. Here the CDR3 DNA reads TGTGCCAGCAGTTCTAGGATTAGCGGGAGGTCAGGTACGCAGTATTTT.

This chain connects TRBV11-3 to TRBJ2-3; D gene uncertain. The ends were cut back, 5 bases at V and 4 bases at J, with 7 bases in the middle. The CDR3 is 12 amino acids. CDR1 and CDR2 from the germline V gene are SGHNT and YENEEA. CDR3 region: CASSRDSDTQYF. Written as DNA, the CDR3 is TGTGCCAGCAGCCGTGACTCAGATACGCAGTATTTT. The full variable domain, rest sourced from reference TRBV11-3 and TRBJ2-3, is EAGVVQSPRYKIIEKKQPVAFWCNPISGHNTLYWYLQNLGQGPELLIRYENEEAVDDSQLPKDRFSAERLKGVDSTLKIQPAELGDSAVYLCASSRDSDTQYFGPGTRLTVL.

This chain connects TRBV7-2 to TRBJ1-1; no reliable D call. Trimming shortened V by 0 bases and J by 7 bases, and 6 bases separated the two germline ends. This CDR3 region has 12 residues. In germline, CDR1 is SGHTA, CDR2 FQGNSA. CDR3 in DNA: TGTGCCAGCAGCTTAGCGCCGGGTGAAGCTTTCTTT. It translates to CASSLAPGEAFF. The full variable domain, completed using reference TRBV7-2 and TRBJ1-1, is GAGVSQSPSNKVTEKGKDVELRCDPISGHTALYWYRQSLGQGLEFLIYFQGNSAPDKSGLPSDRFSAERTGGSVSTLTIQRTQQEDSAVYLCASSLAPGEAFFGQGTRLTVV.

In its sample, this clonotype was seen a few times. The genes are TRBV29-1 and TRBJ2-1; 11 bases are shared with TRBD2. This CDR3 has 12 amino acids. Germline-derived CDR1 and CDR2 are SQVTM and ANQGSEA. Losses at the gene ends were 7 bases for V and 8 bases for J; bases not matched to a gene: 4. The DNA of the CDR3 is TGCAGCGCCGGGACTAGCGGCGATGAGCAGTTCTTC. It encodes CSAGTSGDEQFF.

This chain connects TRBV7-9 to TRBJ2-4; 8 positions agree with TRBD2. TRBJ2-7 explains the end of the DNA better; the J call may be wrong. The length of the CDR3 is 16 residues. Germline V gene data show CDR1 as SEHNR and CDR2 as FQNEAQ (reference sequence). The CDR3 here is CASSLSRAGGSYEQYF. CDR3 nucleotide sequence: TGTGCCAGCAGCTTATCGCGTGCGGGGGGCTCCTACGAGCAGTACTTC.

The V and J genes are TRBV7-9 and TRBJ1-5, with 9 bases lining up with TRBD1. The V gene end was trimmed by 5 bases and the J gene end by 7 bases; junction bases not matched to a gene: 6. This CDR3 is built from 14 residues. Germline V gene lookup returns CDR1 SEHNR and CDR2 FQNEAQ (reference sequence). In nucleotides, the CDR3 is TGTGCCAGCAGCGAGGACAGGGGTTTCCAGCCCCAGCATTTT. The encoded protein is CASSEDRGFQPQHF.